This T cell receptor (beta chain) is from a study of T cell responses to AZD1222 COVID-19 vaccine. Study context: Second-dose timings of about 4 or about 12 weeks were pooled.

V lost 6 bases and J lost 2, with 14 bases in between. This CDR3 spans 15 amino acids. Germline assignment: CDR1 MNHEY and CDR2 SVGAGI. As concerns this clone: Its target is not known.

Study-wide results and caveats: CD4 TCRs linked to vaccination spanned spike, dominating at 160-218 and 743-854. Only five or six individuals given AZD1222 were seropositive at baseline.

Assay: immunoSEQ multiplex PCR; the TCRdb copy retains only in-frame clones and omits some. The table shows about 150,000 clones, with over 75% occurring only once. The sequenced sample was peripheral blood, obtained on day 0 of AZD1222 vaccination. This sequence joins TRBV6-5 and TRBJ1-5, with a possible D match to TRBD1 (5 bases). The origin of this receptor is an adult in good health. The CDR3 protein is CASSPSGVGNQPQHF. The CDR3 nucleotides are TGTGCCAGCAGCCCGTCGGGGGTTGGCAATCAGCCCCAGCATTTT.